This T cell receptor beta chain was recorded in a study of T cell responses to AZD1222 COVID-19 vaccine. Broader study findings: Baseline antibody screening turned up just 6 or 7 seropositive AZD1222 recipients.

This clone was counted once. Its specificity is not known. Sequenced by immunoSEQ multiplex PCR; TCRdb stores in-frame clones only, minus some. The sample has 84,000 or so clones, 90% seen once. Pooled in the analysis were second doses at about 4 or about 12 weeks. Losses at the gene ends were 3 bases for V and 5 bases for J; bases not matched to a gene: 6. Germline lookup yields CDR1 SNHLY and CDR2 FYNNEI. The CDR3 has 15 residues. The specimen was peripheral blood, collected 28 days after the second AZD1222 dose. This receptor was taken from an adult who received the AZD1222 COVID-19 vaccine. The chain links TRBV2 to TRBJ2-5; 10 nucleotides agree with TRBD2. The DNA of the CDR3 is TGTGCCAGCAGTGAGAGCGGGGGGGCCCTTGAGACCCAGTACTTC. Translated: CASSESGGALETQYF.